Following are 5 T cell receptor beta chains from one sample sequenced in a study of patients and donors after allogeneic stem cell transplantation. TCRdb analysed the RT-PCR reads with MiXCR anew, one entry per CDR3 protein. The table includes 900,000 to 1,000,000 distinct CDR3 sequences, roughly 18% detected once. Sequencing used blood, either unsorted or a sorted T cell fraction (not recorded which). These receptors were collected from a human donor who was either an allogeneic HSCT recipient or a stem cell or donor lymphocyte infusion donor (not recorded which). It is not recorded whose cells these are; they may come from a transplant donor.

This clonotype occurred many times. V is TRBV20-1 and J is TRBJ2-1; no definite D call. V lost 6 bases, J lost 0 bases, and 12 bases lay in between. Germline values: CDR1 DFQATT, CDR2 SNEGSKA (reference sequence). The CDR3 runs 14 residues. The CDR3 DNA is TGCAGTGCCCCGAGGCTCAGCTCCTACAATGAGCAGTTCTTC. Translation gives CSAPRLSSYNEQFF.

This clonotype was recorded a few times. The chain employs TRBV4-2 and TRBJ2-2; D may be TRBD2 (5 bases). Germline CDR1 reads LGHNA; CDR2 reads YNFKEQ. This CDR3 is built from 17 residues. V shed 0 bases and J shed 0 bases, with 11 bases lying between them. CDR3 sequence reads: CASSQDPTAANTGELFF. The CDR3, as DNA: TGTGCCAGCAGCCAAGATCCTACAGCGGCGAACACCGGGGAGCTGTTTTTT.

This clonotype has more than one count but fewer than ten. The chain is built from TRBV12-3 or TRBV12-4 and TRBJ1-1, with D uncertain. V lost 0 bases, J lost 2 bases, and 13 bases lay in between. The CDR3 has 16 residues. CDR3 amino acids: CASSLAKQLINTEAFF. CDR3 coding DNA: TGTGCCAGCAGTTTAGCCAAACAGCTCATCAACACTGAAGCTTTCTTT.

This clonotype was seen more than once but under ten times. The chain combines TRBV20-1 with TRBJ2-2; D possibly corresponds to TRBD1 (5 bases). The CDR3 runs to 16 residues. From germline, CDR1 is DFQATT and CDR2 SNEGSKA (reference sequence). V was trimmed by 5 bases and J by 0 bases, leaving 16 bases between them. The CDR3 sequence: CSASLNGHANTGELFF. CDR3 nucleotide sequence: TGCAGTGCTTCGCTAAACGGACACGCGAACACCGGGGAGCTGTTTTTT.

The chain carries TRBV7-3 and TRBJ2-7; 10 bases fit TRBD2. The ends lost 2 bases at V and 6 bases at J; junction bases unmatched: 4. In germline, CDR1 is SGHTA, CDR2 FQGTGA. The CDR3 runs to 14 residues. This CDR3 is CASSLASGSFEQYF. CDR3 in DNA: TGTGCCAGCAGCTTAGCTAGCGGGAGCTTCGAGCAGTACTTC.